A selection of T cell receptor beta chains follows, all from one sample in a study of blood T cells in healthy people across ages. TCRdb itself ran the 5' RACE reads through MiXCR, one entry per CDR3 protein. The sample contains some 1.4 million distinct CDR3 sequences, around 42% of which appear only once. Material for sequencing was blood. These receptors all come from a woman under 30 in good health. The CDR3 runs from the conserved cysteine through the conserved F or W. The D gene is left open where the match is weak. A clone size is listed for some rows: how often the clone was seen (once, few, many), or a class if it is expanded.

CASSKPPGARDTQYF	TGCGCCAGCAGCAAGCCCCCCGGGGCTCGAGATACGCAGTATTTT	NA	NA	TRBV5-1	TRBJ2-3
CSVEDRDRSYEQYF	TGCAGCGTTGAAGATCGAGACAGGTCCTACGAGCAGTACTTC	many	NA	TRBV29-1	TRBJ2-7
CASSYSIGSGTYEQYF	TGTGCCAGCAGTTACTCGATCGGTAGCGGAACCTACGAGCAGTACTTC	few	NA	TRBV6-5	TRBJ2-7
CASSESTRGQARTNTGELFF	TGCGCCAGCAGTGAGTCGACGAGGGGACAGGCCCGAACGAACACCGGGGAGCTGTTTTTT	NA	TRBD1	TRBV10-1	TRBJ2-2
CASSGQGANSYEQYF	TGTGCCAGCAGTGGACAGGGGGCCAACTCCTACGAGCAGTACTTC	NA	TRBD1	TRBV28	TRBJ2-7
CASSIGRGPAYEQYF	TGTGCCAGCAGCATAGGTCGGGGACCCGCCTACGAGCAGTACTTC	NA	NA	TRBV7-2	TRBJ2-7
CASGLEGRNGYTF	TGTGCTAGTGGTTTGGAGGGGCGCAATGGCTACACCTTC	few	NA	TRBV12-5	TRBJ1-2
CAIREGQGNTEAFF	TGTGCCATCAGAGAGGGACAGGGAAACACTGAAGCTTTCTTT	NA	TRBD1	TRBV10-3	TRBJ1-1
CSASPEGSTDTQYF	TGCAGTGCTAGTCCAGAGGGGAGCACAGATACGCAGTATTTT	few	NA	TRBV20-1	TRBJ2-3
CAWDPGQGRHEQFF	TGTGCCTGGGATCCGGGACAGGGACGACATGAGCAGTTCTTC	NA	TRBD1	TRBV30	TRBJ2-1
CASSLSRGANTGELFF	TGTGCCAGCAGCTTGTCTCGCGGGGCGAACACCGGGGAGCTGTTTTTT	NA	NA	TRBV5-5	TRBJ2-2
CASSLSPLTEAFF	TGCGCCAGCAGCTTGTCGCCATTGACTGAAGCTTTCTTT	NA	NA	TRBV5-1	TRBJ1-1
CASKSWTVDGYTF	TGTGCCAGTAAAAGTTGGACAGTGGATGGCTACACCTTC	few	NA	TRBV2	TRBJ1-2
CATSDSSISSGNTIYF	TGTGCCACCAGTGACTCATCTATTAGCTCTGGAAACACCATATATTTT	NA	NA	TRBV24-1	TRBJ1-3
CSAFERGGYEQYF	TGCAGTGCATTCGAAAGGGGGGGCTACGAGCAGTACTTC	NA	NA	TRBV20-1	TRBJ2-7
CASSPGLSTDTQYF	TGTGCCAGCAGTCCGGGACTGAGCACAGATACGCAGTATTTT	many	NA	TRBV12-3/TRBV12-4	TRBJ2-3
CASSYQAGPVQHF	TGTGCCAGCAGCTACCAGGCGGGGCCAGTCCAGCATTTT	NA	NA	TRBV7-9	TRBJ1-5
CASWEFGGSSEQYF	TGTGCCAGCTGGGAGTTCGGGGGGTCCAGCGAGCAGTACTTC	NA	TRBD2	TRBV2	TRBJ2-7
CAWRPLGGFSYEQYF	TGTGCCTGGAGGCCTCTCGGGGGGTTCTCCTACGAGCAGTACTTC	once	TRBD2	TRBV30	TRBJ2-7
CASSEGGDTAYTF	TGTGCCAGCAGTGAGGGGGGGGATACTGCCTACACCTTC	few	NA	TRBV6-1	TRBJ1-2
CSARAGQQPQHF	TGCAGTGCTAGAGCCGGACAGCAGCCCCAGCATTTT	NA	NA	TRBV20-1	TRBJ1-5
CASSPDHLSSYNEQFF	TGTGCCAGCAGCCCTGACCACTTATCCTCCTACAATGAGCAGTTCTTC	NA	NA	TRBV5-5	TRBJ2-1
CASSDVGLQETQYF	TGCGCCAGCAGTGACGTCGGCCTCCAAGAGACCCAGTACTTC	few	NA	TRBV10-2	TRBJ2-5
CASRTSGIYNEQFF	TGTGCCAGCCGGACTAGCGGGATATACAATGAGCAGTTCTTC	NA	TRBD2	TRBV3-1	TRBJ2-1
CASSPPGGQNEQFF	TGTGCCAGCAGCCCCCCTGGGGGGCAAAATGAGCAGTTCTTC	few	NA	TRBV7-8	TRBJ2-1
CSVVRGLVETQYF	TGCAGCGTTGTAAGGGGGCTGGTAGAGACCCAGTACTTC	NA	TRBD1	TRBV29-1	TRBJ2-5
CSAVGGSGGTDTQYF	TGCAGTGCTGTCGGTGGGAGCGGTGGCACAGATACGCAGTATTTT	NA	NA	TRBV20-1	TRBJ2-3
CASSLRDPGANVLTF	TGTGCCAGCAGTTTAAGGGACCCTGGGGCCAACGTCCTGACTTTC	once	NA	TRBV27	TRBJ2-6